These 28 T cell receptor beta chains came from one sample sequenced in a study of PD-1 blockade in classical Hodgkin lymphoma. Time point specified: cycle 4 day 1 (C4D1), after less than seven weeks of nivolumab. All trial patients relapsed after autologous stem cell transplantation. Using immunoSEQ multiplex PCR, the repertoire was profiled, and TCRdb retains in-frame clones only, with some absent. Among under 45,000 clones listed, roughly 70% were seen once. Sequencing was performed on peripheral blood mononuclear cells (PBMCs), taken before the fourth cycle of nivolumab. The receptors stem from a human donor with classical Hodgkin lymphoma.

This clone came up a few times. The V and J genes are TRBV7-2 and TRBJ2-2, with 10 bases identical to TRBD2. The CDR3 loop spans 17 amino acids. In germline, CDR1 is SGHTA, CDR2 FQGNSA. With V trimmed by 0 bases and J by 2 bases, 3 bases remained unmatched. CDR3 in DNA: TGTGCCAGCAGCTTAGCTAGCGGGAGGCCTAACACCGGGGAGCTGTTTTTT. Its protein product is CASSLASGRPNTGELFF. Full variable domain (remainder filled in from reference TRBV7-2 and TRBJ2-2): GAGVSQSPSNKVTEKGKDVELRCDPISGHTALYWYRQSLGQGLEFLIYFQGNSAPDKSGLPSDRFSAERTGGSVSTLTIQRTQQEDSAVYLCASSLASGRPNTGELFFGEGSRLTVL.

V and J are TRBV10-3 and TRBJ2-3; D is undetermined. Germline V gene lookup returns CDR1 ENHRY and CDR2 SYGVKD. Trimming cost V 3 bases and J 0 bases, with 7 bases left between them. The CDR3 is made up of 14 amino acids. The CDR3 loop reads CAISDAGSTDTQYF. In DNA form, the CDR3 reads TGTGCCATCAGTGATGCCGGAAGCACAGATACGCAGTATTTT.

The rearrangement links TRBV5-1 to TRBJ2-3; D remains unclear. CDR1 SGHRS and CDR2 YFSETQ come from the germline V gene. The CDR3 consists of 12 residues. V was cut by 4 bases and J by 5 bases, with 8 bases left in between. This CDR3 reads CASSPKKDTQYF. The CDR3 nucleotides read TGCGCCAGCAGCCCGAAAAAAGATACGCAGTATTTT.

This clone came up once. CDR3 nucleotides: TGCGCCAGCAGCCAAGGCGGGCGGGGGGGCCTCAATGAGCAGTTCTTC. Residues: CASSQGGRGGLNEQFF. J is TRBJ2-1 and V is TRBV4-3; 9 bases are shared with TRBD2. Germline V gene sequence: CDR1 LGHNA, CDR2 YSLEER. The CDR3 runs to 16 residues. V lost 1 base, J lost 6 bases, and 7 bases stayed unmatched.

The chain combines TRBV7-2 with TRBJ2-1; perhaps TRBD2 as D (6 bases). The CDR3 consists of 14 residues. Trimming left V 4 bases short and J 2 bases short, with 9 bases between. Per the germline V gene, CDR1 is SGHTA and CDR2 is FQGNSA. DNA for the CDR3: TGTGCCAGCAGCTGGGAGGATCCCTACAATGAGCAGTTCTTC. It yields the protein CASSWEDPYNEQFF.

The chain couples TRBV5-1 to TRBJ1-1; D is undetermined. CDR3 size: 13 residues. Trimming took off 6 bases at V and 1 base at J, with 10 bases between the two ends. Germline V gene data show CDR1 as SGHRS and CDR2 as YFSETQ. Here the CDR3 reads CASTPRGNTEAFF. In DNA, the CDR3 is TGCGCCAGCACCCCCCGAGGGAACACTGAAGCTTTCTTT. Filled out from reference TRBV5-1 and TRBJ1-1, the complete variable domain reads KAGVTQTPRYLIKTRGQQVTLSCSPISGHRSVSWYQQTPGQGLQFLFEYFSETQRNKGNFPGRFSGRQFSNSRSEMNVSTLELGDSALYLCASTPRGNTEAFFGQGTRLTVV.

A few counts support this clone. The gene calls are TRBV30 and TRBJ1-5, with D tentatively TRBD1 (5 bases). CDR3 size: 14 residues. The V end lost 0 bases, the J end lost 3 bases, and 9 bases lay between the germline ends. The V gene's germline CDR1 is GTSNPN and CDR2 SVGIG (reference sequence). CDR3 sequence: CAWSVEGYNQPQHF. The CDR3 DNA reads TGTGCCTGGAGTGTAGAGGGGTACAATCAGCCCCAGCATTTT. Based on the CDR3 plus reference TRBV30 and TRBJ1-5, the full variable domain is SQTIHQWPATLVQPVGSPLSLECTVEGTSNPNLYWYRQAAGRGLQLLFYSVGIGQISSEVPQNLSASRPQDRQFILSSKKLLLSDSGFYLCAWSVEGYNQPQHFGDGTRLSIL.

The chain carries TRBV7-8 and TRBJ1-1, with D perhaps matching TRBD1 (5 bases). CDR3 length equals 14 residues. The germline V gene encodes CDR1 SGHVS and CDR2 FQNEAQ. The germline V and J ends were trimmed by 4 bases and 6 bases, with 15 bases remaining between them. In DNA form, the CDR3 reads TGTGCCAGCAGCTATCAGACAGAAACCTCTGAAGCTTTCTTT. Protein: CASSYQTETSEAFF.

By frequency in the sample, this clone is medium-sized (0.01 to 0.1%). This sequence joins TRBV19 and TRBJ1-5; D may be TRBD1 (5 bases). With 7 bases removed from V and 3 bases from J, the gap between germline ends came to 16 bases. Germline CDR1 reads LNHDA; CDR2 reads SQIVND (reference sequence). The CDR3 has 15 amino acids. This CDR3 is CASTQGWVDNQPQHF. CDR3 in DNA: TGTGCCAGTACCCAGGGTTGGGTGGACAATCAGCCCCAGCATTTT.

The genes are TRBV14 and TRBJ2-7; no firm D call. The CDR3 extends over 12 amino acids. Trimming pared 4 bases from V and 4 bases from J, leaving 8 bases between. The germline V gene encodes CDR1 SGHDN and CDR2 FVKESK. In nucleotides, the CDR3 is TGTGCCAGCAGCCGTCGGTGGTACGAGCAGTACTTC. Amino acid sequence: CASSRRWYEQYF.

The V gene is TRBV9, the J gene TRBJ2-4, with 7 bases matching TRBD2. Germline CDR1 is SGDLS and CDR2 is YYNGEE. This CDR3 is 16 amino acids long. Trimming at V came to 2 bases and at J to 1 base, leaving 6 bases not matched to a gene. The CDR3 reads CASSVAAGGAKNIQYF. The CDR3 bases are TGTGCCAGCAGCGTGGCAGCCGGGGGGGCCAAAAACATTCAGTACTTC. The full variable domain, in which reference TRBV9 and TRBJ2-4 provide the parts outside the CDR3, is DSGVTQTPKHLITATGQRVTLRCSPRSGDLSVYWYQQSLDQGLQFLIQYYNGEERAKGNILERFSAQQFPDLHSELNLSSLELGDSALYFCASSVAAGGAKNIQYFGAGTRLSVL.

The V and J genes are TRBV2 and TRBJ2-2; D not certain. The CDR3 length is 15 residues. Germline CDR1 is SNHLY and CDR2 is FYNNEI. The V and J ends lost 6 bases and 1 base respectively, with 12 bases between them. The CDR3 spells CASSDPQMNTGELFF. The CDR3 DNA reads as TGTGCCAGCAGCGACCCTCAGATGAACACCGGGGAGCTGTTTTTT.

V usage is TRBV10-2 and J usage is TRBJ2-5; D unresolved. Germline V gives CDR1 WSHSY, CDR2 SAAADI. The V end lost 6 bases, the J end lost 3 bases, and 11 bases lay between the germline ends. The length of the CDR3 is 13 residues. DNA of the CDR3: TGCGCCAGCAGACAGCTCCTAAAAGAGACCCAGTACTTC. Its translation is CASRQLLKETQYF.

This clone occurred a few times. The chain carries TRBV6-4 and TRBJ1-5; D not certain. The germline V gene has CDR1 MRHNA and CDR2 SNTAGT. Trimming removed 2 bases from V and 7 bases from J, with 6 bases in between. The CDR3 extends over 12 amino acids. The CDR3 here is CASSDRKQPQHF. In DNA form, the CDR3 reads TGTGCCAGCAGTGACCGAAAGCAGCCCCAGCATTTT.

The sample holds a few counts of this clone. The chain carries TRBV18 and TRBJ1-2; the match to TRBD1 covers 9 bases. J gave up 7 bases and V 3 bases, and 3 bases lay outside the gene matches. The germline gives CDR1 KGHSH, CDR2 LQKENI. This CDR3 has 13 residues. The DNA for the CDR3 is TGTGCCAGCTCACCCCGGGACAGGGCTGGCTACACCTTC. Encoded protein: CASSPRDRAGYTF.

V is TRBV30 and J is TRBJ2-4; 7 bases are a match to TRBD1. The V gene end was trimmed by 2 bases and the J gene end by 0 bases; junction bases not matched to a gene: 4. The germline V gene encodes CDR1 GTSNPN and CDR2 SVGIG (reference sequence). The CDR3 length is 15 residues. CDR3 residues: CAWSPGGVAKNIQYF. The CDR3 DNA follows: TGTGCCTGGAGTCCAGGGGGAGTAGCCAAAAACATTCAGTACTTC. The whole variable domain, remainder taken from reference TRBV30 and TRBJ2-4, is SQTIHQWPATLVQPVGSPLSLECTVEGTSNPNLYWYRQAAGRGLQLLFYSVGIGQISSEVPQNLSASRPQDRQFILSSKKLLLSDSGFYLCAWSPGGVAKNIQYFGAGTRLSVL.

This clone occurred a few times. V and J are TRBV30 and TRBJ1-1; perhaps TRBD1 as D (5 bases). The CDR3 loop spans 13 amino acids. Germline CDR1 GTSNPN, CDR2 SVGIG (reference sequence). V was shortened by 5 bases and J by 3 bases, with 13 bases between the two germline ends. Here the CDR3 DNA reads TGTGCCTGGGCCTTGGGGGAGTACACTGAAGCTTTCTTT. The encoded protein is CAWALGEYTEAFF. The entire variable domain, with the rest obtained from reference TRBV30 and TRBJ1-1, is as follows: SQTIHQWPATLVQPVGSPLSLECTVEGTSNPNLYWYRQAAGRGLQLLFYSVGIGQISSEVPQNLSASRPQDRQFILSSKKLLLSDSGFYLCAWALGEYTEAFFGQGTRLTVV.

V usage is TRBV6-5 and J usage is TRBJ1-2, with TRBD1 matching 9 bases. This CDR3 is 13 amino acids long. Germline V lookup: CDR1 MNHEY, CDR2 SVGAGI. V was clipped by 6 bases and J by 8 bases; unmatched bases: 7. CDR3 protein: CASSKGQGLGYTF. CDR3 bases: TGTGCCAGCAGCAAAGGACAGGGGTTAGGCTACACCTTC.

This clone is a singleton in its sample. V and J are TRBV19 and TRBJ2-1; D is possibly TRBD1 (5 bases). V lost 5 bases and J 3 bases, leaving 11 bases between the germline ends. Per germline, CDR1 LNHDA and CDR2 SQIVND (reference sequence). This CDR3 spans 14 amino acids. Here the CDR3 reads CASSARQSYNEQFF. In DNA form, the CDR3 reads TGTGCCAGTAGTGCAAGACAGAGCTACAATGAGCAGTTCTTC. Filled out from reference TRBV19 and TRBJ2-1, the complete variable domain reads DGGITQSPKYLFRKEGQNVTLSCEQNLNHDAMYWYRQDPGQGLRLIYYSQIVNDFQKGDIAEGYSVSREKKESFPLTVTSAQKNPTAFYLCASSARQSYNEQFFGPGTRLTVL.

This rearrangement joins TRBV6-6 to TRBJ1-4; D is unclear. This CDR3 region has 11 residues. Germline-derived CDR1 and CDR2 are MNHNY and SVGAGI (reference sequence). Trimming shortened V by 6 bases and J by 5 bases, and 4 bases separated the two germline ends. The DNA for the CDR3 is TGTGCCAGCAGCCAGAATGAAAAACTGTTTTTT. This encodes CASSQNEKLFF.

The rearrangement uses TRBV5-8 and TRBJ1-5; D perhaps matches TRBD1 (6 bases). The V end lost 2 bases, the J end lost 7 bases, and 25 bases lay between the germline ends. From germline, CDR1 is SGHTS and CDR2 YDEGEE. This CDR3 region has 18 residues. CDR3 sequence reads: CASSLGAMRQGLRQPQHF. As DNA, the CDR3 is TGTGCCAGCAGCTTAGGGGCTATGAGGCAGGGGCTGAGACAGCCCCAGCATTTT.

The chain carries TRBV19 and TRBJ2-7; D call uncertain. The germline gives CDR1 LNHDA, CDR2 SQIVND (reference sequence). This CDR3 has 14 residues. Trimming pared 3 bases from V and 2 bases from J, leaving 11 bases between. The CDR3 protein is CASSIAYSAYEQYF. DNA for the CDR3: TGTGCCAGTAGTATCGCGTATTCAGCCTACGAGCAGTACTTC.

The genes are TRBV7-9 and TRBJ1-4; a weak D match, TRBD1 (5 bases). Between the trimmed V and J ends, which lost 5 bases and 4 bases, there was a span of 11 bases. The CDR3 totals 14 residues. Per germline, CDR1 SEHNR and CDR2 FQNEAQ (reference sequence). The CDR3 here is CASSPGVGNEKLFF. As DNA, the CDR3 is TGTGCCAGCAGCCCGGGGGTCGGTAATGAAAAACTGTTTTTT.

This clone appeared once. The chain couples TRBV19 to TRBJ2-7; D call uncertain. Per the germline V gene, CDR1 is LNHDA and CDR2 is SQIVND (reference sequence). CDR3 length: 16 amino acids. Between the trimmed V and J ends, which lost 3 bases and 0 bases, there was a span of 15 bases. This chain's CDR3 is CASSIGPGPSSYEQYF. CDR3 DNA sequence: TGTGCCAGTAGTATCGGCCCGGGCCCGAGCTCCTACGAGCAGTACTTC.

The CDR3 nucleotides read TGTGCCAGCAGTTACAGGGACGGGAGGGATACGCAGTATTTT. Its translation: CASSYRDGRDTQYF. The gene calls are TRBV6-5 and TRBJ2-3, with TRBD2 identical over 7 bases. Trimming at V came to 2 bases and at J to 6 bases, leaving 5 bases not matched to a gene. CDR1 is MNHEY, CDR2 SVGAGI, per germline. The CDR3 loop spans 14 amino acids.

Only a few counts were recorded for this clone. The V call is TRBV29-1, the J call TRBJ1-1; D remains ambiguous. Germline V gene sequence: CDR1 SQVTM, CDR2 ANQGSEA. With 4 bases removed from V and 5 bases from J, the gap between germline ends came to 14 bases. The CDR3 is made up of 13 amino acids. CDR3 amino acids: CSVGAGMGTEAFF. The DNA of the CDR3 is TGCAGCGTTGGGGCGGGCATGGGGACTGAAGCTTTCTTT.

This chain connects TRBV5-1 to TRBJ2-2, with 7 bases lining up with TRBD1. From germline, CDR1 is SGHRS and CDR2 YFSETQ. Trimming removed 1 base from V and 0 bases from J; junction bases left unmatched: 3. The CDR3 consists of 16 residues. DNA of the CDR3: TGCGCCAGCAGCTTGAGGGGACAGTCGAACACCGGGGAGCTGTTTTTT. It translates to CASSLRGQSNTGELFF.

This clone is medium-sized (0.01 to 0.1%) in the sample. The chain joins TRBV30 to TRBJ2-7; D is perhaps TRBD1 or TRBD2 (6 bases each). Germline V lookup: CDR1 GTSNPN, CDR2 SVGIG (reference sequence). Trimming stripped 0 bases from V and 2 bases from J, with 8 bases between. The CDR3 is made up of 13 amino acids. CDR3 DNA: TGTGCCTGGAGTGTAGGGGGGCCCTACGAGCAGTACTTC. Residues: CAWSVGGPYEQYF.